This T cell receptor beta chain was sequenced for a study of blood T cell repertoires in COVID-19 (dated by TCRdb to 2020 to 2021). Study-wide context: Samples covering the acute and convalescent phases of COVID-19 were provided by collaborators in the United States, Italy and Spain. The prospective study material was composed of cDNA or gDNA derived from T cells, B-cell-depleted T cells, or PBMCs. The dataset comprised deeply sampled blood TCRbeta repertoires from subjects exposed to, actively infected with, or recovered from COVID-19. The repertoires were released in a freely available public database meant as a resource for research on the immune response to SARS-CoV-2. The samples were drawn from two sources: the first 160 participants of the ongoing ImmuneRACE study, and 1,254 subjects contributed by 6 global collaborators. Nearly every sample came with metadata listing a de-identified subject ID, COVID-19 status, age in years and sex. Where available, HLA class I and class II types were taken from metadata supplied by the sample provider and were not determined by assay-based typing. The research as a whole found: The quantity of clinical and demographic metadata differed by source and by participant and was supplied without curation.

TCRbeta CDR3 regions were amplified from genomic DNA by means of the immunoSEQ Assay, a bias-controlled multiplex PCR. The authors processed their data as follows. Nucleated cell counts per sample were estimated from amplification of reference gene primers within the assay. Sequence reads were collapsed and filtered to measure the absolute abundance of every unique TCRbeta CDR3 rearrangement. Productive Simpson clonality was computed per sample as the square root of Simpson's diversity index over productive rearrangements. Sourced from immuneACCESS, this table was stored by TCRdb with only in-frame sequences that have V and J called. A share of the clones is absent; for the studies checked, an unresolved V gene accounts for under half, and the remainder has no known explanation. The V and J calls and the clone size are those of that table, but D and trimming were determined from the DNA. This sample is represented by about 89,000 clones; roughly 95% of them were singletons. The ten largest clones take up about 4.1% of the sample.

V sheds 4 bases and J sheds 1 base, leaving 13 bases between their ends. The CDR3 has 15 amino acids, counting the end cysteine and phenylalanine. Only the CDR3 DNA is retained, 45 bases long and in frame from the first base. The germline V gene specifies SGHRS as CDR1 and YFSETQ as CDR2. Whole blood was collected in K2EDTA tubes by collaborating institutions according to the institutions' own protocols. Collaborator samples were shipped for TCRbeta analysis as frozen whole blood, isolated PBMCs, or DNA extracted from either sample type. Concerning this clone itself: It lacks a known antigen. No quality values exist for individual bases; no much larger clone is one base distant.

The sequencing input was peripheral blood. The chain links TRBV5-1 with TRBJ2-3; TRBD1 could be the D gene, as 6 bases match. This clonotype was obtained from a human donor with active COVID-19. The donor label of this sample is uncertain. The DNA reads TGCGCCAGCAGCCCGAATGGACAGCGCACAGATACGCAGTATTTT. This encodes CASSPNGQRTDTQYF.